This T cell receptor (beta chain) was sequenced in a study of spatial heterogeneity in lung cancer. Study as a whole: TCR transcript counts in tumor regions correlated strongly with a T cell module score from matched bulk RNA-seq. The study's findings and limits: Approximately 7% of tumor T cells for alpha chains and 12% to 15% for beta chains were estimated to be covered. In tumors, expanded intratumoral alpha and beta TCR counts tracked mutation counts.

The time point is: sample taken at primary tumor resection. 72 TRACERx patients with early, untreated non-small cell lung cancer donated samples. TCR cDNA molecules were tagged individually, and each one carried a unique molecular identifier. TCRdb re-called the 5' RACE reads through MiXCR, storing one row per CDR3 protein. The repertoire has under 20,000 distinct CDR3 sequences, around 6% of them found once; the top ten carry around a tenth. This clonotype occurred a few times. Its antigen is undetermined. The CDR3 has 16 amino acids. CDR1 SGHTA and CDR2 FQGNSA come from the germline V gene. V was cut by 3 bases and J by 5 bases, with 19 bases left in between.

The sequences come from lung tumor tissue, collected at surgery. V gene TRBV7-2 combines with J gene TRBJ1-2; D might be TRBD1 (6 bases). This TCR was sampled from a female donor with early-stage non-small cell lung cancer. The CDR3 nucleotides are TGTGCCAGCAGCTTTTTCTCTGGGGGCGGAGAGTATGGCTACACCTTC. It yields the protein CASSFFSGGGEYGYTF.